A single TCR beta chain is shown here with its context. This entry belongs to a study of cytomegalovirus exposure and HLA in healthy donors. From germline, CDR1 is MDHEN and CDR2 SYDVKM. V was pared by 3 bases and J by 6 bases, with 15 bases between. The CDR3 is 14 amino acids. The PCR used 60 Vbeta and 13 Jbeta primers. Sequencing was performed with immunoSEQ multiplex PCR; in TCRdb, only in-frame clones are kept and a portion is missing. The table lists around 94,000 clones, approximately 78% of them singletons. The donors gave bone marrow, and they were healthy. The gene calls are TRBV28 and TRBJ2-7, with D possibly being TRBD2 (5 bases). The sequence derives from a male donor in good health and CMV-seropositive. The sequencing sample was made of PBMCs. In DNA, the CDR3 is TGTGCCAGCAGTTTCCGACACCGAGCGGCCGAGCAGTACTTC. Translating it yields CASSFRHRAAEQYF.